One T cell receptor (beta chain) is described in this entry. The CDR3 has 14 residues. Trimming shortened V by 2 bases and J by 5 bases, and 12 bases separated the two germline ends. Germline loops: CDR1 MNHEY, CDR2 SMNVEV (reference sequence). This sample was taken from a study of tumor T cells in aggressive B-cell lymphoma. Clones were read by immunoSEQ multiplex PCR, and TCRdb kept only the in-frame ones, dropping some. There are about 7,900 clones in the sample; around 83% occur only once, and more than 5% lies in the top ten. The receptor was derived from an adult with diffuse large B cell lymphoma. Source material: tumor tissue. The chain carries TRBV27 and TRBJ1-1, with D possibly TRBD1 on 6 matching bases. The CDR3 region is CASSLVGRGTEAFF. CDR3 DNA sequence: TGTGCCAGCAGTTTAGTGGGGAGGGGGACTGAAGCTTTCTTT.